The rows below give T cell receptor beta chains drawn from one sample of a study of T cells expressing NK-cell markers. TCRdb re-called the 5' RACE reads; one entry per CDR3 protein, DNA not given. This sample contains tens of thousands of distinct CDR3 sequences. Sample: blood T cells: a sorted CD56 or NKG2C T cell subset, CD4+ or CD8+ T cells, or bulk PBMC T cells (not recorded which). These receptors were taken from a woman between 18 and 70 years old in good health. Both conserved end residues are part of each CDR3.

j_gene | v_gene | CDR3aa
TRBJ2-1 | TRBV29-1 | CSVGESGTIYNEQFF
TRBJ2-3 | TRBV3-1 | CASSQPGRKGDTQYF
TRBJ2-2 | TRBV7-6 | CASTPSGMGTGELFF
TRBJ2-3 | TRBV7-3 | CASSLTGPLITDTQYF
TRBJ1-1 | TRBV5-6 | CASSLVNTEAFF
TRBJ2-3 | TRBV3-1 | CASSQDRLAGKFTDTQYF
TRBJ1-1 | TRBV2 | CASSDRGLTNTEAFF
TRBJ1-1 | TRBV28 | CASSQGTGNTEAFF
TRBJ2-1 | TRBV27 | CASSLSARDEQFF
TRBJ2-5 | TRBV11-2 | CASSLEFSSETQYF
TRBJ2-5 | TRBV4-2 | CASSQTQGAGETQYF
TRBJ2-7 | TRBV7-9 | CASSFQDYEQYF
TRBJ2-1 | TRBV5-1 | CASRGGLLWTNEQFF
TRBJ2-7 | TRBV7-8 | CASSLGEPAIFYEQYF
TRBJ2-3 | TRBV9 | CASSVEFSDTQYF
TRBJ1-5 | TRBV12-3/TRBV12-4 | CASSLARQGNQPQHF
TRBJ1-3 | TRBV5-6 | CASSLLNTIYF
TRBJ2-2 | TRBV27 | CASSPSGRGTGELFF
TRBJ2-3 | TRBV5-1 | CASSPGGRESTDTQYF
TRBJ2-6 | TRBV6-1 | CASSGWGAGANVLTF
TRBJ2-5 | TRBV12-3/TRBV12-4 | CASRARGRETQYF
TRBJ2-7 | TRBV20-1 | CSARTVGGYEQYF
TRBJ2-5 | TRBV27 | CASSSSQETQYF
TRBJ2-7 | TRBV27 | CASRPGGWYEQYF
TRBJ2-7 | TRBV27 | CASSSTSGSLGQNF